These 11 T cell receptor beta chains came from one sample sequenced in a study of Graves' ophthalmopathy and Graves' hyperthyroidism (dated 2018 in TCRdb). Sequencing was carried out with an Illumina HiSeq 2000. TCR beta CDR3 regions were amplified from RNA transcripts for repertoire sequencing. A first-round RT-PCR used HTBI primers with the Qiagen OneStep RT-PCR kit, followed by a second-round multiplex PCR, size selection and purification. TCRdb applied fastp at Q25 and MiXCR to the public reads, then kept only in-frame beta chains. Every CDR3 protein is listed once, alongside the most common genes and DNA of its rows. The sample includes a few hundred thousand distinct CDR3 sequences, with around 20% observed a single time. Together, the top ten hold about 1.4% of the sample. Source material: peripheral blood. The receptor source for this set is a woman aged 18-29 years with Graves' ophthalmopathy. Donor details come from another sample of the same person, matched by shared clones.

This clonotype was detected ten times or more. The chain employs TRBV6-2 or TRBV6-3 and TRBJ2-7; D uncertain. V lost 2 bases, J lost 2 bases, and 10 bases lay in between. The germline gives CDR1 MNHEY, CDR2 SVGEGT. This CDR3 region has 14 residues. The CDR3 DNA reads TGTGCCAGCAGTTACACGTCGGCCGCCTACGAGCAGTACTTC. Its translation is CASSYTSAAYEQYF.

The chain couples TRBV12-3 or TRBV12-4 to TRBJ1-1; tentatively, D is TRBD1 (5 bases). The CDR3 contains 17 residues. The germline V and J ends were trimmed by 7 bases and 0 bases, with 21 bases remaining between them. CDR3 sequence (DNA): TGTGCCAGCACCCAAGGGGTACCAGCCATTATGAACACTGAAGCTTTCTTT. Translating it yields CASTQGVPAIMNTEAFF.

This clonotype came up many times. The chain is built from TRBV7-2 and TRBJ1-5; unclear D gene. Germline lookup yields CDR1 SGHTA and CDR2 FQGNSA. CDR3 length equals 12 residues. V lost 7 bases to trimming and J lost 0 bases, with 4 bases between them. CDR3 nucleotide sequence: TGTGCCAGCAAGTATAGCAATCAGCCCCAGCATTTT. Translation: CASKYSNQPQHF.

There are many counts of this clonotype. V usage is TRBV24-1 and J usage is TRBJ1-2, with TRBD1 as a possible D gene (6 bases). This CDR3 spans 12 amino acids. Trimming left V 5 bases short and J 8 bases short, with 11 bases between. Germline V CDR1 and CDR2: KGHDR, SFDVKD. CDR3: CATSVSGVGYTF. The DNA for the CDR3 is TGTGCCACCAGTGTATCAGGGGTAGGCTACACCTTC.

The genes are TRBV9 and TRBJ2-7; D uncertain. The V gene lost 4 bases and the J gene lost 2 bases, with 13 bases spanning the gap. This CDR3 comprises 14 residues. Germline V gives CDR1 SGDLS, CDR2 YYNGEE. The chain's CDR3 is CASSRDQPPYEQYF. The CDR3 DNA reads TGTGCCAGCAGCCGTGACCAGCCCCCCTACGAGCAGTACTTC. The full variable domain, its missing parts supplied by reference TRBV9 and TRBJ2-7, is DSGVTQTPKHLITATGQRVTLRCSPRSGDLSVYWYQQSLDQGLQFLIQYYNGEERAKGNILERFSAQQFPDLHSELNLSSLELGDSALYFCASSRDQPPYEQYFGPGTRLTVT.

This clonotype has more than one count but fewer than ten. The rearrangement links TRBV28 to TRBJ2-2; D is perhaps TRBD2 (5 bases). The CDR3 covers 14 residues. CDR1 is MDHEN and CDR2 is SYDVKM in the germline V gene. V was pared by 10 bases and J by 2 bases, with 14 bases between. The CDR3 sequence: CATRRAGNTGELFF. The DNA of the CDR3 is TGTGCCACCAGGCGGGCAGGCAACACCGGGGAGCTGTTTTTT.

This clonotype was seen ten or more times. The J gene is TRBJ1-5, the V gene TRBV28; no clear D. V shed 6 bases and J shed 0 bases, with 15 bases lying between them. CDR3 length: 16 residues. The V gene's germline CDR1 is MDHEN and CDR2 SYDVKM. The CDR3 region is CASSRGGINSNQPQHF. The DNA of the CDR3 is TGTGCCAGCAGCCGGGGAGGGATTAATAGCAATCAGCCCCAGCATTTT.

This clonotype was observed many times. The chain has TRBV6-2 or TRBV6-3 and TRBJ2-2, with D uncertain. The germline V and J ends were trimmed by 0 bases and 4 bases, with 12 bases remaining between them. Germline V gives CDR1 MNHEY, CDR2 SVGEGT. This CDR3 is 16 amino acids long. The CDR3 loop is CASSYSMVTFTGELFF. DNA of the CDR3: TGTGCCAGCAGTTACTCGATGGTTACTTTCACCGGGGAGCTGTTTTTT.

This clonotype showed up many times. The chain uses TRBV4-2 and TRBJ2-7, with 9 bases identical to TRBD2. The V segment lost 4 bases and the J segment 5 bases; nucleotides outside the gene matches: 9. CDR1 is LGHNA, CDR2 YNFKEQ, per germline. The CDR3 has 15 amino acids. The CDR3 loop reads CASSPSQGGRDEQYF. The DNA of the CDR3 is TGTGCCAGCAGCCCCAGTCAGGGCGGGAGGGACGAGCAGTACTTC.

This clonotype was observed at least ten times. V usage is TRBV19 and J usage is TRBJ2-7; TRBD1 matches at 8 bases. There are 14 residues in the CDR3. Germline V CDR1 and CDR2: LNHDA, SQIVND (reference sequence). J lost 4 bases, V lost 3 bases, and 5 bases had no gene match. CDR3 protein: CASSIRDRFYEQYF. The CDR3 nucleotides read TGTGCCAGTAGTATCCGGGACAGGTTTTACGAGCAGTACTTC.

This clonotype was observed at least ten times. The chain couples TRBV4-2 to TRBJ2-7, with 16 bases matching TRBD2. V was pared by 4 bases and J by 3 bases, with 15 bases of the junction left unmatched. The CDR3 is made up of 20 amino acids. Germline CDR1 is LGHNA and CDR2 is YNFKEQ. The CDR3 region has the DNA TGTGCCAGCAGCCCGAAGTGGGGACTAGCGGGAGGGCTAGGTAGCTACGAGCAGTACTTC. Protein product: CASSPKWGLAGGLGSYEQYF.